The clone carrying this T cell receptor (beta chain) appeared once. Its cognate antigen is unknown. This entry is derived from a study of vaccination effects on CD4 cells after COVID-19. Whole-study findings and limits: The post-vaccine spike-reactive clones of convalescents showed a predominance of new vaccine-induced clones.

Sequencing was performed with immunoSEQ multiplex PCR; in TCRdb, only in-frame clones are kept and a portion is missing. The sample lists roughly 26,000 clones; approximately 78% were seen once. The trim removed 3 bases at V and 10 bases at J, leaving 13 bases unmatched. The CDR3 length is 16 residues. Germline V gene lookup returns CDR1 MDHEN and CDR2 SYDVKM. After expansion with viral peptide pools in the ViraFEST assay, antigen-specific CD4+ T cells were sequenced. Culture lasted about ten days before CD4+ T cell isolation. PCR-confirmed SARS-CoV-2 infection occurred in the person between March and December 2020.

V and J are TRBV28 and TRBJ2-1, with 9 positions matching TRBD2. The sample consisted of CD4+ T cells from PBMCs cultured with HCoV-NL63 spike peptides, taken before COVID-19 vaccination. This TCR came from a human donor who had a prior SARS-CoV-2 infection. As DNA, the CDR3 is TGTGCCAGCAGTTTGGCTGGGGCTAGCGGGGTATTAGAGCAGTTCTTC. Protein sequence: CASSLAGASGVLEQFF.